These 29 T cell receptor beta chains originate from one sample sequenced in a study of response to subunit inactivated influenza vaccine. MiXCR, applied by TCRdb to the RT-PCR reads, yields one record per CDR3 protein. The data contain more than 400,000 distinct CDR3 sequences, 9.5% to 13% of them singletons. Sample: PBMCs from blood, taken roughly 45 days after vaccination. Receptors originate from a man in his fifties who received an inactivated influenza vaccine.

As to this clonotype: This may come from a read error, since a much larger clone is one base off. The chain carries TRBV29-1 and TRBJ2-1; 7 positions match TRBD1. The J segment lost 2 bases and the V segment lost 4 bases, leaving 11 bases of the junction unmatched. The CDR3 is made up of 16 amino acids. The germline V gene encodes CDR1 SQVTM and CDR2 ANQGSEA. Here the CDR3 DNA reads TGCAGCGTTGTAGTGAGGGGGCTCGCCCCCTACAATGAGCAGTTCTTC. Residues: CSVVVRGLAPYNEQFF.

This clonotype was observed a handful of times. The genes are TRBV12-3 or TRBV12-4 and TRBJ1-5, with a possible D match to TRBD1 (6 bases). This CDR3 contains 14 residues. V lost 2 bases to trimming and J lost 4 bases, with 9 bases between them. The CDR3 DNA is TGTGCCAGCAGTTTACGGGACATTAATCAGCCCCAGCATTTT. This translates into CASSLRDINQPQHF.

This clonotype was seen many times. The chain has TRBV12-3 or TRBV12-4 and TRBJ2-5, with TRBD2 identical over 7 bases. The V gene end was trimmed by 4 bases and the J gene end by 4 bases; junction bases not matched to a gene: 9. This CDR3 comprises 15 residues. The CDR3 sequence is CASSSNRAGTETQYF. For the CDR3, the DNA is TGTGCCAGCAGTTCCAACAGAGCGGGAACAGAGACCCAGTACTTC.

In this sample, this clonotype turned up a few times. The chain recombines TRBV4-1 with TRBJ2-3; tentatively, D is TRBD1 (6 bases). This CDR3 spans 17 amino acids. Germline lookup yields CDR1 MGHRA and CDR2 YSYEKL. Trimming removed 0 bases from V and 2 bases from J, with 15 bases in between. CDR3 protein: CASSQDLGGGNTDTQYF. The CDR3 bases are TGCGCCAGCAGCCAAGATCTGGGTGGGGGCAACACAGATACGCAGTATTTT.

This rearrangement joins TRBV7-2 to TRBJ2-5, with 16 bases lining up with TRBD2. Germline CDR1 is SGHTA and CDR2 is FQGNSA. Trimming removed 5 bases from V and 4 bases from J; junction bases left unmatched: 7. The CDR3 totals 17 residues. CDR3 bases: TGTGCCAGCAGCCCGGGACTAGCGGGAGGGCATGGAGAGACCCAGTACTTC. Translating it yields CASSPGLAGGHGETQYF.

The chain has TRBV20-1 and TRBJ1-1; no reliable D call. Germline V gives CDR1 DFQATT, CDR2 SNEGSKA (reference sequence). The CDR3 runs to 12 residues. CDR3 DNA: TGCAGCGCCGTTCCGGGCCCCACTGAAGCTTTCTTT. Translating gives CSAVPGPTEAFF.

This clonotype has just a few counts. V and J are TRBV5-1 and TRBJ1-1; a weak D match, TRBD1 (5 bases). V lost 0 bases and J lost 6, with 15 bases in between. CDR1 and CDR2 from the germline V gene are SGHRS and YFSETQ. The CDR3 runs to 15 residues. CDR3 nucleotide sequence: TGCGCCAGCAGCTTGGCCTTAACAGGCGAGGCTGAAGCTTTCTTT. Protein: CASSLALTGEAEAFF.

This clonotype was seen many times. The chain combines TRBV3-1 with TRBJ2-2; TRBD2 matches at 11 bases. Trimming cost V 4 bases and J 5 bases; bases outside gene matches: 3. The CDR3 has 15 residues. Germline V gene sequence: CDR1 LGHDT, CDR2 YNNKEL (reference sequence). The DNA of the CDR3 is TGTGCCAGCAGCCCACGGACTAGCGGGACCGGGGAGCTGTTTTTT. Translated, it gives CASSPRTSGTGELFF.

This clonotype came up many times. The chain couples TRBV12-3 or TRBV12-4 to TRBJ2-3; a weak D match, TRBD1 (6 bases). The germline V and J ends were trimmed by 1 base and 2 bases, with 13 bases remaining between them. The length of the CDR3 is 16 residues. Here the CDR3 reads CASSLGDIGLTDTQYF. DNA of the CDR3: TGTGCCAGCAGTTTAGGGGACATAGGGCTCACAGATACGCAGTATTTT.

As regards this clonotype: A read error may produce the germline difference seen at one junction end. The chain uses TRBV7-7 and TRBJ2-7; TRBD1 is a possible D gene (7 bases). The CDR3 contains 16 residues. CDR1 SSHAT and CDR2 FNYEAQ come from the germline V gene (reference sequence). The CDR3 DNA is TGTGCTAGCAGCCCAAGGGGGAGGACAGGACCTATCGAGCAGTACTTC. Residues: CASSPRGRTGPIEQYF.

This clonotype was found a few times. The J gene is TRBJ2-2, the V gene TRBV9; 9 nucleotides line up with TRBD2. Per germline, CDR1 SGDLS and CDR2 YYNGEE. The CDR3 covers 17 residues. V shed 3 bases, J shed 1 base, and the junction held 7 bases outside the gene matches. This chain's CDR3 is CASSAMSAGGNTGELFF. The CDR3 bases are TGTGCCAGCAGCGCCATGTCAGCGGGAGGGAACACCGGGGAGCTGTTTTTT. Using reference TRBV9 and TRBJ2-2 for the parts outside the CDR3, the full variable domain is DSGVTQTPKHLITATGQRVTLRCSPRSGDLSVYWYQQSLDQGLQFLIQYYNGEERAKGNILERFSAQQFPDLHSELNLSSLELGDSALYFCASSAMSAGGNTGELFFGEGSRLTVL.

The chain employs TRBV30 and TRBJ2-3; D is possibly TRBD1 (5 bases). Trimming left V 1 base short and J 2 bases short, with 10 bases between. The germline V gene has CDR1 GTSNPN and CDR2 SVGIG (reference sequence). This CDR3 contains 14 residues. The CDR3, as DNA: TGTGCCTGGAGTGAGGGGCCTGCCACAGATACGCAGTATTTT. The encoded protein is CAWSEGPATDTQYF.

The chain recombines TRBV19 with TRBJ2-3; D call uncertain. This CDR3 contains 12 residues. Germline V gene data show CDR1 as LNHDA and CDR2 as SQIVND (reference sequence). With 6 bases removed from V and 6 bases from J, the gap between germline ends came to 10 bases. The chain's CDR3 is CASSISVDTQYF. For the CDR3, the DNA is TGTGCCAGTAGCATAAGCGTGGATACGCAGTATTTT.

This clonotype has a handful of counts. J is TRBJ1-4 and V is TRBV20-1, with unresolved D. Trimming took off 2 bases at V and 8 bases at J, with 15 bases between the two ends. This CDR3 is 14 amino acids long. CDR1 and CDR2 (germline): DFQATT, SNEGSKA (reference sequence). CDR3 sequence (DNA): TGCAGTGCTAGACACGGAGCAGCTGGGGAAAAACTGTTTTTT. Amino acids: CSARHGAAGEKLFF.

This clonotype was detected a few times. A single base separates this from a much larger clone, so it may be a read error. This chain links TRBV3-1 with TRBJ2-3; 9 nucleotides line up with TRBD2. Germline CDR1 and CDR2: LGHDT and YNNKEL (reference sequence). J was trimmed by 5 bases and V by 3 bases; bases with no gene match: 3. CDR3 length: 14 amino acids. The DNA for the CDR3 is TGTGCCAGCAGCCAGTGGACTAGCGAAGATACGCAGTATTTT. It translates to CASSQWTSEDTQYF.

There are a few counts of this clonotype. The gene calls are TRBV20-1 and TRBJ2-1, with 10 bases fitting TRBD1. CDR1 and CDR2 (germline): DFQATT, SNEGSKA (reference sequence). The CDR3 covers 15 residues. J lost 4 bases, V lost 4 bases, and 7 bases had no gene match. The CDR3 loop reads CSATEDRGEYNEQFF. The DNA of the CDR3 is TGCAGTGCTACAGAGGACAGGGGGGAATACAATGAGCAGTTCTTC.

This clonotype was observed a few times. The J gene is TRBJ2-1, the V gene TRBV20-1, with no clear D. Germline V lookup: CDR1 DFQATT, CDR2 SNEGSKA (reference sequence). Trimming removed 3 bases from V and 0 bases from J, with 12 bases in between. The CDR3 consists of 15 residues. CDR3 protein: CSASPGRSSYNEQFF. CDR3 bases: TGCAGTGCTAGCCCGGGCCGAAGCTCCTACAATGAGCAGTTCTTC.

The DNA for the CDR3 is TGTGCCAGTAAAGCGGACAGGTTAAGCGAAAAACTGTTTTTT. It encodes CASKADRLSEKLFF. The J gene is TRBJ1-4, the V gene TRBV6-4; 7 bases are a match to TRBD1. Germline values: CDR1 MRHNA, CDR2 SNTAGT. With V trimmed by 9 bases and J by 8 bases, 12 bases remained unmatched. This CDR3 is built from 14 residues.

The genes are TRBV18 and TRBJ2-3; 9 nucleotides match TRBD1. The V and J ends lost 8 bases and 3 bases, in that order; junction bases with no gene match: 3. Germline assignment: CDR1 KGHSH and CDR2 LQKENI. The CDR3 loop spans 13 amino acids. DNA of the CDR3: TGTGCCAGCCAAGGACAGGGGACAGATACGCAGTATTTT. Its translation: CASQGQGTDTQYF.

In its sample, this clonotype was seen many times. The V and J genes are TRBV3-1 and TRBJ2-7; D uncertain. There are 11 residues in the CDR3. V lost 5 bases, J lost 5 bases, and 7 bases lay in between. Germline CDR1 LGHDT, CDR2 YNNKEL (reference sequence). The CDR3: CASSTYHEQYF. Here the CDR3 DNA reads TGTGCCAGCAGCACTTACCACGAGCAGTACTTC.

In this sample, this clonotype turned up many times. V usage is TRBV7-4 and J usage is TRBJ2-2, with 7 bases matching TRBD2. Germline CDR1 and CDR2: SGHVT and SQSDAQ. This CDR3 contains 17 residues. The ends lost 10 bases at V and 0 bases at J; junction bases unmatched: 14. CDR3: CANGDYPLLSNTGELFF. For the CDR3, the DNA is TGTGCCAACGGGGACTACCCCCTCCTATCGAACACCGGGGAGCTGTTTTTT.

This clonotype was picked up a small number of times. The chain employs TRBV11-2 and TRBJ2-3; 14 nucleotides agree with TRBD2. Germline V lookup: CDR1 SGHAT, CDR2 FQNNGV. This CDR3 spans 18 amino acids. Unmatched junction bases numbered 8, after V lost 6 bases and J lost 0 bases. CDR3: CASRAGLAGVGSTDTQYF. CDR3 sequence (DNA): TGTGCCAGCAGAGCGGGACTAGCGGGAGTAGGGAGCACAGATACGCAGTATTTT.

This clonotype was seen ten or more times. DNA of the CDR3: TGTGCCAGCAGCGGTCTAGGGACAGAAGAGACCCAGTACTTC. Translating it yields CASSGLGTEETQYF. This chain joins TRBV14 and TRBJ2-5, with 7 bases aligning to TRBD1. Germline CDR1 SGHDN, CDR2 FVKESK. The CDR3 runs to 14 residues. V shed 5 bases, J shed 3 bases, and the junction held 6 bases outside the gene matches.

CDR3 bases: TGCAGTGCTAGAGATTCTAGCGGGGCCTACGAGCAGTACTTC. This translates into CSARDSSGAYEQYF. The V gene is TRBV20-1, the J gene TRBJ2-7; 9 bases fit TRBD2. The CDR3 totals 14 residues. Germline assignment: CDR1 DFQATT and CDR2 SNEGSKA (reference sequence). V lost 0 bases, J lost 2 bases, and 2 bases stayed unmatched.

This clonotype has a handful of counts. The chain employs TRBV6-1 and TRBJ1-3, with D hard to call. V dropped 5 bases and J dropped 0 bases, with 11 bases sitting between them. Germline V gene sequence: CDR1 MNHNS, CDR2 SASEGT. The CDR3 runs 15 residues. CDR3 coding DNA: TGTGCCAGCAGTACGACACGGAGCTCTGGAAACACCATATATTTT. Its protein is CASSTTRSSGNTIYF.

In its sample, this clonotype was seen a few times. The chain links TRBV20-1 to TRBJ2-3; weak D call: TRBD2 (6 bases). Per the germline V gene, CDR1 is DFQATT and CDR2 is SNEGSKA (reference sequence). The CDR3 length is 12 residues. Trimming stripped 6 bases from V and 7 bases from J, with 14 bases between. CDR3 region: CSAGDLGNTQYF. The CDR3 nucleotides read TGCAGTGCCGGGGACTTGGGGAATACGCAGTATTTT.

This chain connects TRBV29-1 to TRBJ2-3; D may be TRBD1 or TRBD2 (5 bases each). V shed 6 bases and J shed 0 bases, with 10 bases lying between them. Germline V CDR1 and CDR2: SQVTM, ANQGSEA. This CDR3 is built from 13 residues. The chain's CDR3 is CSVSRDSTDTQYF. CDR3 nucleotides: TGCAGCGTATCCCGGGACAGCACAGATACGCAGTATTTT.

This clonotype has only a few counts. The chain couples TRBV5-1 to TRBJ2-3; TRBD1 might be the D (6 bases). Germline-derived CDR1 and CDR2 are SGHRS and YFSETQ. V was shortened by 4 bases and J by 0 bases, with 18 bases between the two germline ends. CDR3 length equals 17 residues. Written as DNA, the CDR3 is TGCGCCAGCAGCGCGCGCCCCGGGACAACCAGCACAGATACGCAGTATTTT. Protein sequence: CASSARPGTTSTDTQYF.

There are many counts of this clonotype. The chain uses TRBV29-1 and TRBJ2-3, with 9 bases lining up with TRBD2. The V and J ends lost 7 bases and 6 bases, in that order; junction bases with no gene match: 8. The CDR3 spans 13 residues. Germline loops: CDR1 SQVTM, CDR2 ANQGSEA. CDR3 region: CSGKQAGGDTQYF. CDR3 sequence (DNA): TGCAGCGGGAAGCAAGCGGGGGGCGATACGCAGTATTTT.